This is a list of T cell receptor beta chains from one sample in a study of cytomegalovirus exposure and HLA in healthy donors. Produced via immunoSEQ multiplex PCR; TCRdb's table is partial and in-frame only. The sample shows 65,000 to 80,000 clones, approximately 94% of them seen only once. Sequenced input: PBMCs. The origin of the receptors is a woman aged 18-35 years in good health and CMV-seropositive. Both conserved end residues are part of each CDR3. A D gene is named only where the DNA matches it firmly. Only some rows state a clone size, as once, few, many or a class for expanded clones.

v_call	j_call	clone_size	d_call	cdr3_aa	cdr3_nt
TRBV2	TRBJ1-2	.	.	CASSEFADSGYGYTF	TGTGCCAGCAGTGAATTCGCTGATTCGGGCTATGGCTACACCTTC
TRBV7-9	TRBJ1-2	.	.	CASNLGAGDGYTF	TGTGCCAGCAACTTAGGCGCAGGGGATGGCTACACCTTC
TRBV19	TRBJ1-5	.	TRBD1	CASTTTGENQPQHF	TGTGCCAGTACCACGACAGGGGAAAATCAGCCCCAGCATTTT
TRBV7-9	TRBJ2-4	.	TRBD2	CASSPTYWDYKNIQYF	TGTGCCAGCAGCCCCACATATTGGGACTATAAAAACATTCAGTACTTC
TRBV30	TRBJ1-1	.	.	CAWSSTQGETEAFF	TGTGCCTGGAGTTCGACTCAGGGTGAGACTGAAGCTTTCTTT
TRBV28	TRBJ2-1	.	.	CASSLPGDSGQFF	TGTGCCAGCAGTTTACCCGGGGATTCAGGGCAGTTCTTC
TRBV6-6	TRBJ2-4	.	.	CASSYSGDIQYF	TGTGCCAGCAGTTACTCAGGGGACATTCAGTACTTC
TRBV9	TRBJ2-7	.	TRBD1	CASSGDRSYEQYF	TGTGCCAGCAGCGGGGACAGAAGCTACGAGCAGTACTTC
TRBV7-9	TRBJ1-2	.	.	CASSSRGAGGYTF	TGTGCCAGCAGCTCTCGGGGGGCGGGAGGCTACACCTTC
TRBV5-4	TRBJ1-1	once	TRBD1	CASSRGQGANTEAFF	TGTGCCAGCAGCCGAGGACAGGGGGCGAACACTGAAGCTTTCTTT
TRBV11-2	TRBJ2-7	.	TRBD1	CASSLRDRGLREQYF	TGTGCCAGCAGCTTGCGGGACAGGGGATTAAGGGAGCAGTACTTC
TRBV27	TRBJ1-2	.	TRBD1	CASSLSGQGYGYTF	TGTGCCAGCAGTTTATCGGGACAGGGTTATGGCTACACCTTC
TRBV5-6	TRBJ1-1	.	.	CASSLVGQLGQPINEAFF	TGTGCCAGCAGCTTGGTGGGCCAACTTGGACAGCCCATTAATGAAGCTTTCTTT
TRBV5-1	TRBJ2-5	.	.	CASSLDPLPGETQYF	TGCGCCAGCAGCTTGGATCCTTTACCCGGAGAGACCCAGTACTTC
TRBV4-2	TRBJ1-4	.	TRBD1	CASSHSMGGQGNEKLFF	TGTGCCAGCAGCCATTCCATGGGGGGACAGGGGAATGAAAAACTGTTTTTT
TRBV27	TRBJ2-1	.	.	CASSYQGTYNEQFF	TGTGCCAGCAGTTATCAGGGTACCTACAATGAGCAGTTCTTC
TRBV5-1	TRBJ2-7	once	.	CASSLVFEGSNEQYF	TGCGCCAGCAGCTTGGTGTTTGAGGGTTCAAACGAGCAGTACTTC
TRBV4-3	TRBJ1-1	.	.	CASSQEVLSGTEAFF	TGCGCCAGCAGCCAAGAGGTCCTCTCCGGCACTGAAGCTTTCTTT
TRBV27	TRBJ1-1	.	.	CASSFRGAGVNTEAFF	TGTGCCAGCAGTTTCAGGGGTGCCGGGGTGAACACTGAAGCTTTCTTT
TRBV6-1	TRBJ2-1	.	TRBD2	CASSLAGGNNEQFF	TGTGCCAGCAGTTTAGCGGGGGGTAACAATGAGCAGTTCTTC
TRBV14	TRBJ2-1	.	TRBD2	CASSQGLAFYNEQFF	TGTGCCAGCAGCCAGGGACTAGCGTTTTACAATGAGCAGTTCTTC
TRBV7-9	TRBJ1-1	.	.	CASSNIPNTEAFF	TGTGCCAGCAGCAACATCCCGAACACTGAAGCTTTCTTT
TRBV27	TRBJ2-1	.	.	CASSLWGERQFF	TGTGCCAGCAGTTTATGGGGGGAACGGCAGTTCTTC
TRBV30	TRBJ1-4	.	TRBD1	CAWSEGQIATNEKLFF	TGTGCCTGGAGTGAGGGACAGATAGCAACTAATGAAAAACTGTTTTTT
TRBV4-3	TRBJ2-5	.	TRBD1	CASSQGVQGASETQYF	TGCGCCAGCAGCCAAGGGGTGCAGGGGGCCTCGGAGACCCAGTACTTC
TRBV7-2	TRBJ2-5	.	.	CASSRTWEETQYF	TGTGCCAGCAGCCGGACTTGGGAAGAGACCCAGTACTTC
TRBV9	TRBJ2-2	.	TRBD1	CASSATTGAGGELFF	TGTGCCAGCAGCGCCACGACAGGGGCCGGCGGGGAGCTGTTTTTT
TRBV7-8	TRBJ1-5	.	.	CASSLQESNQPQHF	TGTGCCAGCAGCTTACAAGAGAGCAATCAGCCCCAGCATTTT
TRBV6-1	TRBJ2-7	.	.	CASRVDSGVYEQYF	TGTGCCAGCAGGGTCGACTCGGGGGTCTACGAGCAGTACTTC
TRBV7-3	TRBJ2-2	.	TRBD2	CASSSGTSGGAWSGELFF	TGTGCCAGCAGCTCCGGGACTAGCGGGGGGGCATGGAGCGGGGAGCTGTTTTTT
TRBV7-3	TRBJ2-1	.	TRBD2	CASSRPGLVDEQFF	TGTGCCAGCAGCCGACCGGGACTAGTCGATGAGCAGTTCTTC
TRBV10-2	TRBJ2-7	.	.	CASFPGYGEQYF	TGCGCCAGCTTTCCAGGGTATGGCGAGCAGTACTTC
TRBV15	TRBJ2-2	.	TRBD1	CATSRELQGADTGELFF	TGTGCCACCAGCAGAGAACTCCAGGGGGCCGACACCGGGGAGCTGTTTTTT
TRBV6-6	TRBJ2-3	.	TRBD2	CASSYRTAGVGDTQYF	TGTGCCAGCAGTTACCGAACAGCGGGGGTAGGGGATACGCAGTATTTT
TRBV11-2	TRBJ1-1	.	TRBD1	CASSYLNRLTGEAFF	TGTGCCAGCAGCTATCTTAACCGACTGACAGGGGAGGCTTTCTTT
TRBV6-5	TRBJ2-5	.	.	CASSYSVSGGETQYF	TGTGCCAGCAGTTACAGTGTCTCCGGCGGAGAGACCCAGTACTTC
TRBV7-9	TRBJ1-4	.	.	CASSPSGGVWKLFF	TGTGCCAGCAGTCCAAGCGGCGGGGTTTGGAAACTGTTTTTT
TRBV28	TRBJ1-3	.	TRBD1	CASSSGGAGNTIYF	TGTGCCAGCAGTTCAGGGGGAGCTGGAAACACCATATATTTT
TRBV7-8	TRBJ1-2	.	.	CASSPLGRVNYGYTF	TGTGCCAGCAGCCCCCTGGGCAGGGTGAACTATGGCTACACCTTC
TRBV7-2	TRBJ2-5	.	TRBD2	CASSSSGAQETQYF	TGTGCCAGCAGCTCCAGCGGGGCACAAGAGACCCAGTACTTC
TRBV14	TRBJ1-2	.	TRBD1	CASSSGRGPLYGYTF	TGTGCCAGCAGCAGCGGCAGGGGGCCTCTATATGGCTACACCTTC
TRBV4-3	TRBJ2-2	.	.	CASSRVRTNTGELFF	TGCGCCAGCAGCCGCGTTAGAACGAACACCGGGGAGCTGTTTTTT
TRBV4-2	TRBJ2-3	.	.	CASSQGEEDTQYF	TGTGCCAGCAGCCAAGGCGAGGAGGATACGCAGTATTTT
TRBV11-2	TRBJ1-4	.	.	CASSLVRFNEKLFF	TGTGCCAGCAGCTTAGTCCGGTTTAATGAAAAACTGTTTTTT
TRBV5-1	TRBJ2-2	.	TRBD2	CASSLHGGANTGELFF	TGCGCCAGCAGCTTGCACGGGGGGGCGAACACCGGGGAGCTGTTTTTT